The clone carrying this T cell receptor (beta chain) showed up many times. Its specificity is unknown. These data come from a study of neurological immune-mediated disorders. Unsorted libraries were generated from 2 million PBMCs. These cells had been stored in RNAlater at -80 C. The V and J ends lost 2 bases and 3 bases respectively, with 8 bases between them. Per the germline V gene, CDR1 is MNHEY and CDR2 is SVGEGT. CDR3 length: 14 amino acids. Findings and caveats of the study: The absence of shared CDR3 amino acid sequences among expanded clones across subjects suggests private repertoires in all groups. HTLV-1-associated myelopathy had the most TCR clonal expansion, and multiple sclerosis had the least, less than healthy controls.

5'RACE with 10-nucleotide random UMIs produced the cDNA. One entry per CDR3 protein, called by TCRdb with MiXCR from the 5' RACE reads. The sample gives around 29,000 distinct CDR3 sequences, about 12% of which show up once; about 5.6% is in the top ten. Material: PBMCs. The TCR comes from a woman aged 55-70 years in good health. The chain is built from TRBV6-2 or TRBV6-3 and TRBJ2-1, with D perhaps TRBD1 or TRBD2 (5 bases each). This CDR3 is CASSYGGVYNEQFF. The CDR3 DNA follows: TGTGCCAGCAGTTACGGGGGAGTCTACAATGAGCAGTTCTTC.